Listed below are T cell receptor beta chains from one sample, sequenced in a study of PD-1 blockade in classical Hodgkin lymphoma. Sequenced by immunoSEQ multiplex PCR; TCRdb stores in-frame clones only, minus some. The data show 20,000 to 25,000 clones, with roughly nine tenths seen just once and approximately 0.53% held by the top ten. Sequenced sample: CD4+ T cells from blood. The receptors come from a human donor with classical Hodgkin lymphoma. Each CDR3 is given with its conserved first and last residue. The D gene is left open where the match is weak. Size tells how often a clone was seen (once, few, many) or the class of an expanded clone, and some rows leave it out.

clone_size: .; d_call: TRBD1; j_call: TRBJ1-2; v_call: TRBV28; cdr3_aa: CASSRGQGLIKGYTF; cdr3_nt: TGTGCCAGCAGCCGGGGACAGGGGCTCATTAAAGGCTACACCTTC
clone_size: .; d_call: .; j_call: TRBJ2-7; v_call: TRBV10-3; cdr3_aa: CAIPLKIGARSYEQYF; cdr3_nt: TGTGCCATCCCCCTTAAAATAGGGGCCCGCAGCTACGAGCAGTACTTC
clone_size: .; d_call: TRBD1; j_call: TRBJ2-5; v_call: TRBV6-5; cdr3_aa: CASSYSGQQETQYF; cdr3_nt: TGTGCCAGCAGTTACTCGGGACAGCAAGAGACCCAGTACTTC
clone_size: .; d_call: TRBD1; j_call: TRBJ1-5; v_call: TRBV6-1; cdr3_aa: CASSELGQSVNQPQHF; cdr3_nt: TGTGCCAGCAGTGAACTGGGACAGTCCGTAAATCAGCCCCAGCATTTT
clone_size: .; d_call: .; j_call: TRBJ1-2; v_call: TRBV21-1; cdr3_aa: CASSNSGGAGGKIYGYTF; cdr3_nt: TGTGCCAGCAGCAATTCAGGAGGAGCAGGGGGCAAAATTTATGGCTACACCTTC
clone_size: once; d_call: TRBD1; j_call: TRBJ2-7; v_call: TRBV5-1; cdr3_aa: CASSFQTGRNSYEQYF; cdr3_nt: TGCGCCAGCAGCTTCCAGACAGGGAGAAACTCCTACGAGCAGTACTTC
clone_size: .; d_call: .; j_call: TRBJ1-2; v_call: TRBV19; cdr3_aa: CASRPDSNYGYTF; cdr3_nt: TGTGCCAGTAGGCCGGACAGTAACTATGGCTACACCTTC
clone_size: .; d_call: TRBD1; j_call: TRBJ1-1; v_call: TRBV7-2; cdr3_aa: CASSLGRGRNTEAFF; cdr3_nt: TGTGCCAGCAGCTTAGGCAGGGGGCGCAACACTGAAGCTTTCTTT
clone_size: .; d_call: .; j_call: TRBJ1-6; v_call: TRBV4-3; cdr3_aa: CASSQDPRGSYNSPLHF; cdr3_nt: TGCGCCAGCAGCCAAGATCCTAGAGGGTCCTATAATTCACCCCTCCACTTT
clone_size: .; d_call: .; j_call: TRBJ2-2; v_call: TRBV15; cdr3_aa: CATSRAYTGELFF; cdr3_nt: TGTGCCACCAGCAGAGCATACACCGGGGAGCTGTTTTTT
clone_size: .; d_call: .; j_call: TRBJ1-2; v_call: TRBV7-9; cdr3_aa: CASSLEEARGYTF; cdr3_nt: TGTGCCAGCAGCTTAGAAGAGGCCCGTGGCTACACCTTC
clone_size: once; d_call: TRBD2; j_call: TRBJ2-5; v_call: TRBV10-3; cdr3_aa: CAITPGAGGQETQYF; cdr3_nt: TGTGCCATCACCCCGGGGGCGGGGGGTCAAGAGACCCAGTACTTC
clone_size: .; d_call: .; j_call: TRBJ1-2; v_call: TRBV7-2; cdr3_aa: CASSPMGRVNYGYTF; cdr3_nt: TGTGCCAGCAGCCCAATGGGCCGGGTAAACTATGGCTACACCTTC
clone_size: .; d_call: .; j_call: TRBJ2-3; v_call: TRBV4-3; cdr3_aa: CASSQERTSTDTQYF; cdr3_nt: TGCGCCAGCAGCCAAGAACGGACTAGCACAGATACGCAGTATTTT
clone_size: .; d_call: .; j_call: TRBJ2-5; v_call: TRBV4-3; cdr3_aa: CASSQDLGPGETQYF; cdr3_nt: TGCGCCAGCAGCCAAGATCTCGGACCGGGGGAGACCCAGTACTTC
clone_size: once; d_call: .; j_call: TRBJ2-3; v_call: TRBV1; cdr3_aa: CTSSLADTQYF; cdr3_nt: TGCACCAGCAGCCTGGCAGATACGCAGTATTTT
clone_size: .; d_call: TRBD1; j_call: TRBJ1-2; v_call: TRBV5-4; cdr3_aa: CASSPDRDDGYTF; cdr3_nt: TGTGCCAGCAGCCCGGACAGGGACGATGGCTACACCTTC
clone_size: .; d_call: .; j_call: TRBJ1-1; v_call: TRBV7-8; cdr3_aa: CAPSEIGAEDTEAFF; cdr3_nt: TGTGCCCCTTCTGAGATAGGGGCGGAGGACACTGAAGCTTTCTTT
clone_size: .; d_call: .; j_call: TRBJ1-5; v_call: TRBV7-8; cdr3_aa: CASSRRPEGQPQHF; cdr3_nt: TGTGCCAGCAGCCGACGGCCCGAAGGACAGCCCCAGCATTTT
clone_size: .; d_call: TRBD1; j_call: TRBJ2-2; v_call: TRBV7-9; cdr3_aa: CASSLATGGTGELFF; cdr3_nt: TGTGCCAGCAGCTTAGCGACAGGGGGAACCGGGGAGCTGTTTTTT
clone_size: .; d_call: TRBD1; j_call: TRBJ1-2; v_call: TRBV7-8; cdr3_aa: CASSLERGGGYGYTF; cdr3_nt: TGTGCCAGCAGCTTAGAGCGAGGGGGCGGGTATGGCTACACCTTC
clone_size: .; d_call: .; j_call: TRBJ1-6; v_call: TRBV30; cdr3_aa: CAWRQGFSNSPLHF; cdr3_nt: TGTGCCTGGAGGCAGGGTTTCTCTAATTCACCCCTCCACTTT
clone_size: .; d_call: TRBD1; j_call: TRBJ2-5; v_call: TRBV7-2; cdr3_aa: CASTFESKQGRQETQYF; cdr3_nt: TGTGCCAGCACCTTCGAGAGCAAACAGGGGCGGCAAGAGACCCAGTACTTC
clone_size: .; d_call: TRBD1; j_call: TRBJ2-2; v_call: TRBV27; cdr3_aa: CASSFRQGASNTGELFF; cdr3_nt: TGTGCCAGCAGTTTTCGACAGGGGGCTTCGAACACCGGGGAGCTGTTTTTT
clone_size: once; d_call: TRBD1; j_call: TRBJ2-3; v_call: TRBV5-1; cdr3_aa: CASSSENRGRGDTQYF; cdr3_nt: TGCGCCAGCAGCTCCGAAAACAGGGGGCGCGGAGATACGCAGTATTTT
clone_size: .; d_call: TRBD2; j_call: TRBJ2-7; v_call: TRBV7-2; cdr3_aa: CASSMLLAGVPYEQYF; cdr3_nt: TGTGCCAGCAGCATGCTCCTAGCGGGGGTCCCCTATGAGCAGTACTTC
clone_size: .; d_call: .; j_call: TRBJ2-1; v_call: TRBV21-1; cdr3_aa: CASSFRGYNEQFF; cdr3_nt: TGTGCCAGCAGCTTCCGGGGGTACAATGAGCAGTTCTTC
clone_size: .; d_call: TRBD1; j_call: TRBJ1-3; v_call: TRBV18; cdr3_aa: CASSRDRGRAGNTIYF; cdr3_nt: TGTGCCAGCTCCCGGGACAGGGGGCGCGCTGGAAACACCATATATTTT
clone_size: .; d_call: TRBD2; j_call: TRBJ2-1; v_call: TRBV5-1; cdr3_aa: CASSLRGSSGGRYNEQFF; cdr3_nt: TGCGCCAGCAGCTTGAGGGGATCTAGCGGGGGCCGATACAATGAGCAGTTCTTC
clone_size: .; d_call: .; j_call: TRBJ1-3; v_call: TRBV7-3; cdr3_aa: CASSLSSSGNTIYF; cdr3_nt: TGTGCCAGCAGCTTAAGTAGCTCTGGAAACACCATATATTTT
clone_size: .; d_call: TRBD1; j_call: TRBJ2-3; v_call: TRBV7-2; cdr3_aa: CASSLTGTGVSDTQYF; cdr3_nt: TGTGCCAGCAGCTTGACCGGGACAGGGGTATCAGATACGCAGTATTTT
clone_size: few; d_call: TRBD2; j_call: TRBJ2-5; v_call: TRBV25-1; cdr3_aa: CASSDGLAVQETQYF; cdr3_nt: TGTGCCAGCAGTGATGGACTAGCGGTACAAGAGACCCAGTACTTC
clone_size: .; d_call: .; j_call: TRBJ2-2; v_call: TRBV19; cdr3_aa: CASSKDTTGELFF; cdr3_nt: TGTGCCAGTAGTAAGGATACAACCGGGGAGCTGTTTTTT
clone_size: .; d_call: TRBD2; j_call: TRBJ2-1; v_call: TRBV4-3; cdr3_aa: CASSQELATRDEQFF; cdr3_nt: TGCGCCAGCAGCCAAGAACTAGCGACAAGGGATGAGCAGTTCTTC
clone_size: .; d_call: .; j_call: TRBJ1-1; v_call: TRBV5-4; cdr3_aa: CASSLAPGRAETEAFF; cdr3_nt: TGTGCCAGCAGCTTGGCCCCCGGTCGGGCAGAGACTGAAGCTTTCTTT
clone_size: .; d_call: TRBD1; j_call: TRBJ1-5; v_call: TRBV4-2; cdr3_aa: CASSKDRGGGNQPQHF; cdr3_nt: TGTGCCAGCAGCAAGGACAGGGGAGGTGGCAATCAGCCCCAGCATTTT
clone_size: .; d_call: TRBD1; j_call: TRBJ2-2; v_call: TRBV7-7; cdr3_aa: CASSPGTGYTGELFF; cdr3_nt: TGTGCCAGCAGCCCCGGGACAGGCTACACCGGGGAGCTGTTTTTT
clone_size: .; d_call: .; j_call: TRBJ2-2; v_call: TRBV10-3; cdr3_aa: CAISVQGPNTGELFF; cdr3_nt: TGTGCCATCAGTGTCCAGGGGCCGAACACCGGGGAGCTGTTTTTT
clone_size: .; d_call: TRBD1; j_call: TRBJ1-4; v_call: TRBV7-2; cdr3_aa: CASSLAGGYNEKLFF; cdr3_nt: TGTGCCAGCAGCTTAGCAGGGGGCTATAATGAAAAACTGTTTTTT
clone_size: .; d_call: TRBD1; j_call: TRBJ1-3; v_call: TRBV5-6; cdr3_aa: CASSLYGTGLLSGNTIYF; cdr3_nt: TGTGCCAGCAGCTTGTATGGGACAGGGCTCCTCTCTGGAAACACCATATATTTT
clone_size: .; d_call: TRBD2; j_call: TRBJ2-7; v_call: TRBV5-1; cdr3_aa: CASSSGGGPGEQYF; cdr3_nt: TGCGCCAGCAGCTCGGGAGGGGGTCCGGGCGAGCAGTACTTC
clone_size: few; d_call: .; j_call: TRBJ1-6; v_call: TRBV14; cdr3_aa: CASSFGTLRSSYNSPLHF; cdr3_nt: TGTGCCAGCAGCTTCGGGACACTTCGGAGCTCCTATAATTCACCCCTCCACTTT
clone_size: .; d_call: .; j_call: TRBJ2-4; v_call: TRBV6-5; cdr3_aa: CASSRGGAKNIQYF; cdr3_nt: TGTGCCAGCAGTCGAGGGGGAGCCAAAAACATTCAGTACTTC
clone_size: .; d_call: .; j_call: TRBJ2-7; v_call: TRBV2; cdr3_aa: CASRAPVWGEGGNEQYF; cdr3_nt: TGTGCCAGCCGCGCCCCCGTCTGGGGTGAAGGGGGTAACGAGCAGTACTTC
clone_size: .; d_call: TRBD2; j_call: TRBJ2-5; v_call: TRBV5-4; cdr3_aa: CASSFGLAGGLWTQYF; cdr3_nt: TGTGCCAGCAGCTTCGGTTTAGCGGGGGGGTTGTGGACCCAGTACTTC
clone_size: .; d_call: .; j_call: TRBJ2-5; v_call: TRBV5-1; cdr3_aa: CASSPGAEETQYF; cdr3_nt: TGCGCCAGCAGCCCGGGCGCTGAAGAGACCCAGTACTTC
clone_size: .; d_call: .; j_call: TRBJ2-7; v_call: TRBV23-1; cdr3_aa: CASSPQGEDEQYF; cdr3_nt: TGCGCCAGCAGCCCTCAAGGGGAGGACGAGCAGTACTTC
clone_size: .; d_call: .; j_call: TRBJ2-5; v_call: TRBV5-1; cdr3_aa: CASTQRNRRETQYF; cdr3_nt: TGCGCCAGCACCCAGCGGAACAGGCGCGAGACCCAGTACTTC
clone_size: .; d_call: .; j_call: TRBJ1-6; v_call: TRBV10-3; cdr3_aa: CAISEGRQGARSPLHF; cdr3_nt: TGTGCCATCAGTGAAGGTCGGCAGGGCGCCCGCTCACCCCTCCACTTT
clone_size: .; d_call: .; j_call: TRBJ1-1; v_call: TRBV2; cdr3_aa: CASSVWWPWDTEAFF; cdr3_nt: TGTGCCAGCAGTGTATGGTGGCCCTGGGACACTGAAGCTTTCTTT
clone_size: .; d_call: .; j_call: TRBJ1-1; v_call: TRBV7-9; cdr3_aa: CASSLGVIRKMNTEAFF; cdr3_nt: TGTGCCAGCAGCTTAGGTGTGATTAGAAAAATGAACACTGAAGCTTTCTTT
clone_size: .; d_call: TRBD2; j_call: TRBJ2-1; v_call: TRBV28; cdr3_aa: CASSSNGGAWDNEQFF; cdr3_nt: TGTGCCAGCAGTTCCAACGGGGGGGCCTGGGACAATGAGCAGTTCTTC
clone_size: once; d_call: .; j_call: TRBJ1-5; v_call: TRBV5-8; cdr3_aa: CASSHGAPHSNQPQHF; cdr3_nt: TGTGCCAGCAGCCACGGGGCCCCGCATAGCAATCAGCCCCAGCATTTT
clone_size: .; d_call: .; j_call: TRBJ2-5; v_call: TRBV6-1; cdr3_aa: CAITGVQETQYF; cdr3_nt: TGTGCCATTACCGGGGTCCAAGAGACCCAGTACTTC